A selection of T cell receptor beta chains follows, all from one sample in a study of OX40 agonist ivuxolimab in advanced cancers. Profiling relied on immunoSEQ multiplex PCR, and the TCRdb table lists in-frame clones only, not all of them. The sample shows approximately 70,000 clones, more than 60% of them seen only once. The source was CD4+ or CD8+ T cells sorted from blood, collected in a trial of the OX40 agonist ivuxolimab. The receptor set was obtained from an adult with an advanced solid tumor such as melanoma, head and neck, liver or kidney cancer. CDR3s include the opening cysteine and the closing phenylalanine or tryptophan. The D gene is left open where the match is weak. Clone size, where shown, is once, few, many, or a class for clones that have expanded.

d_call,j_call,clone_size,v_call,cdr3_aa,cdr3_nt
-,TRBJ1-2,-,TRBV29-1,CSVSPLANYGYTF,TGCAGCGTTTCTCCCCTAGCTAACTATGGCTACACCTTC
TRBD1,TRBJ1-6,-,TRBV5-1,CASRAAPGQASSYNSPLHF,TGCGCCAGCAGAGCCGCTCCGGGACAGGCTTCCTCCTATAATTCACCCCTCCACTTT
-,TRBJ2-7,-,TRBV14,CASGALSYEQYF,TGTGCCAGCGGGGCTCTCTCCTACGAGCAGTACTTC
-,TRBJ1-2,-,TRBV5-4,CASSTTVNGYYGYTF,TGTGCCAGCAGTACGACGGTAAACGGGTACTATGGCTACACCTTC
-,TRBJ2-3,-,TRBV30,CAWSDAWGGTSTDTQYF,TGTGCCTGGAGTGACGCGTGGGGCGGAACTAGCACAGATACGCAGTATTTT
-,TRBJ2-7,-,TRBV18,CASSSDWAYEQYF,TGTGCCAGCTCCTCGGACTGGGCCTACGAGCAGTACTTC
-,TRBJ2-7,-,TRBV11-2,CASSGGDPYEQYF,TGTGCCAGCAGCGGAGGAGATCCCTACGAGCAGTACTTC
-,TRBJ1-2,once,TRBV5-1,CASSAFVQGYWDYGYTF,TGCGCCAGCAGCGCCTTCGTACAGGGTTATTGGGACTATGGCTACACCTTC
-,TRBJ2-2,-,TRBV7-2,CASSLWAGDTGELFF,TGTGCCAGCAGCTTATGGGCCGGGGACACCGGGGAGCTGTTTTTT
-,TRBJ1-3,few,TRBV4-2,CASSQDYGTPYSGNTIYF,TGTGCCAGCAGCCAAGACTATGGTACCCCCTACTCTGGAAACACCATATATTTT
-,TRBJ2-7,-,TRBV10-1,CASSAGREQYF,TGCGCCAGCAGTGCGGGACGGGAGCAGTACTTC
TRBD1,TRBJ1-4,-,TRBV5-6,CASSSMTGTGEKLFF,TGTGCCAGCAGTTCCATGACAGGGACTGGTGAAAAACTGTTTTTT
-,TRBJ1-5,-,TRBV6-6,CASSFKTVAKPQHF,TGTGCCAGCAGCTTCAAGACAGTGGCCAAGCCCCAGCATTTT
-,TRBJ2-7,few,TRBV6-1,CASSPNDPYEQYF,TGTGCCAGCAGTCCTAACGATCCCTACGAGCAGTACTTC
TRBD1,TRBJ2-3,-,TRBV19,CASSIYGGEGQRYTDTQYF,TGTGCCAGTAGTATCTATGGGGGTGAGGGACAGAGATACACAGATACGCAGTATTTT
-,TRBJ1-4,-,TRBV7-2,CASSPRDTNEKLFF,TGTGCCAGCAGCCCCCGGGACACTAATGAAAAACTGTTTTTT
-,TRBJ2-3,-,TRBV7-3,CASSLSTGLDTQYF,TGTGCCAGCAGCCTTTCCACAGGGTTAGATACGCAGTATTTT
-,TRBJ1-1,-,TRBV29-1,CSVRDSGAMNTEAFF,TGCAGCGTTCGAGACTCAGGGGCAATGAACACTGAAGCTTTCTTT
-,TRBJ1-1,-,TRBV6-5,CASLWNGLAFF,TGTGCCAGCCTTTGGAACGGACTAGCTTTCTTT
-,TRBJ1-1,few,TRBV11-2,CASSLRQGTEAFF,TGTGCCAGCAGCCTGCGCCAGGGCACTGAAGCTTTCTTT
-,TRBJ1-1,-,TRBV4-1,CASSQVRRGTEAFF,TGCGCCAGCAGCCAAGTCCGCAGGGGAACTGAAGCTTTCTTT
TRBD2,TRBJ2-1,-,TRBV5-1,CASSLMAGAYNEQFF,TGCGCCAGCAGCTTAATGGCGGGGGCCTACAATGAGCAGTTCTTC
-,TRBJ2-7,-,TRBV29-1,CSVSDLNYEQYF,TGCAGCGTCAGCGACCTCAACTACGAGCAGTACTTC
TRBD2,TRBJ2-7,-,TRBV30,CAWKRTSVSYEQYF,TGTGCCTGGAAGCGGACTAGCGTATCCTACGAGCAGTACTTC
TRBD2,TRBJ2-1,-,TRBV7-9,CASSPGLAGGPGNEQFF,TGTGCCAGCAGCCCGGGACTAGCGGGAGGGCCGGGCAATGAGCAGTTCTTC
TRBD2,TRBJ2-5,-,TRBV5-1,CASSPSGGAVQETQYF,TGCGCCAGCAGCCCTAGCGGGGGGGCCGTACAAGAGACCCAGTACTTC
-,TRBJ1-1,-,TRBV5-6,CASSREEGMNTEAFF,TGTGCCAGCAGCCGAGAGGAGGGAATGAACACTGAAGCTTTCTTT
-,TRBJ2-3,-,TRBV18,CASSYTDTQYF,TGTGCCAGCTCATACACAGATACGCAGTATTTT
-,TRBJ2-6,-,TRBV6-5,CASSSYLYSGANVLTF,TGTGCCAGCAGTTCTTACTTATACTCTGGGGCCAACGTCCTGACTTTC
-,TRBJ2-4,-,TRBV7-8,CASSSPWTDKNIQYF,TGTGCCAGCAGCTCCCCTTGGACAGACAAAAACATTCAGTACTTC
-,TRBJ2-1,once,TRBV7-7,CASSLDAHNEQFF,TGTGCTAGCAGCTTAGATGCCCACAATGAGCAGTTCTTC
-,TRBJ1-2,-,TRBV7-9,CATDSNYGYTF,TGTGCCACAGACAGTAACTATGGCTACACCTTC
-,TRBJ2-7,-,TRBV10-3,CAISMGYEQYF,TGTGCCATCAGCATGGGCTACGAGCAGTACTTC